This entry lists 32 T cell receptor beta chains sequenced from one sample in a study of vaccination effects on CD4 cells after COVID-19 (dated by TCRdb to 2021 to 2024). These TCRs' antigens remain unknown. After around ten days of culture, CD4+ T cells were isolated with the EasySep CD4+ T cell isolation kit. The library came from the immunoSEQ multiplex PCR assay. The table comes from immuneACCESS by way of TCRdb, which keeps in-frame sequences with V and J called. Part of the clones is missing from these tables; in studies checked, under half for an unresolved V gene and the rest for unknown reasons. Counted in this sample were fewer than 35,000 clones; approximately 60% of them appeared once. The leading ten clones occupy roughly 9.2% of the sample. The sequencing here drew on CD4+ T cells from PBMCs cultured without peptide, taken before COVID-19 vaccination. These receptors came from a human donor who received a COVID-19 vaccine.

The gene calls are TRBV6-5 and TRBJ1-4, with D possibly matching TRBD1 (6 bases). Trimming left V 6 bases short and J 4 bases short, with 12 bases between. Germline CDR1 and CDR2: MNHEY and SVGAGI. This CDR3 spans 14 amino acids. DNA for the CDR3: TGTGCCAGCAGACGGACAGCCATTAATGAAAAACTGTTTTTT. Its protein product is CASRRTAINEKLFF.

The V and J genes are TRBV5-1 and TRBJ2-5, with TRBD1 identical over 9 bases. CDR1 is SGHRS and CDR2 is YFSETQ in the germline V gene. Trimming at V came to 3 bases and at J to 0 bases, leaving 9 bases not matched to a gene. This CDR3 contains 17 residues. Here the CDR3 reads CASSSGTGSQYQETQYF. CDR3 nucleotide sequence: TGCGCCAGCAGCTCCGGGACAGGGAGCCAGTACCAAGAGACCCAGTACTTC.

This chain joins TRBV6-1 and TRBJ1-5, with TRBD1 as a possible D gene (5 bases). The CDR3 contains 15 residues. The germline V gene has CDR1 MNHNS and CDR2 SASEGT. Trimming removed 0 bases at V and 9 bases at J, with 15 bases between. CDR3 nucleotides: TGTGCCAGCAGTGAAGCGTGGCAGGGAGGATGGCCCCAGCATTTT. Amino acid sequence: CASSEAWQGGWPQHF.

The CDR3 bases are TGTGCCAGCTCACCCCGACAAGAAGAGACCCAGTACTTC. Its translation is CASSPRQEETQYF. The chain is built from TRBV18 and TRBJ2-5; D unresolved. The length of the CDR3 is 13 residues. Trimming removed 3 bases from V and 3 bases from J, with 8 bases in between. CDR1 is KGHSH, CDR2 LQKENI, per germline.

This CDR3 reads CASSISYTGTSGTPDTQYF. As DNA, the CDR3 is TGTGCCAGTAGTATCTCATACACCGGGACTAGCGGGACCCCAGATACGCAGTATTTT. This chain joins TRBV19 and TRBJ2-3; TRBD2 aligns across 13 bases. The V segment lost 3 bases and the J segment 4 bases; nucleotides outside the gene matches: 13. The CDR3 spans 19 residues. The germline gives CDR1 LNHDA, CDR2 SQIVND (reference sequence). Complete variable domain (other parts from reference TRBV19 and TRBJ2-3): DGGITQSPKYLFRKEGQNVTLSCEQNLNHDAMYWYRQDPGQGLRLIYYSQIVNDFQKGDIAEGYSVSREKKESFPLTVTSAQKNPTAFYLCASSISYTGTSGTPDTQYFGPGTRLTVL.

The V and J genes are TRBV7-9 and TRBJ1-1; TRBD1 matches at 7 bases. CDR3 length: 15 residues. Germline CDR1 SEHNR, CDR2 FQNEAQ (reference sequence). Germline trimming cut 3 bases from V and 3 bases from J; bases unmatched to any gene: 7. The CDR3 is CASSFSLTGDTEAFF. CDR3 DNA sequence: TGTGCCAGCAGCTTTAGCCTAACAGGGGACACTGAAGCTTTCTTT.

This chain links TRBV27 with TRBJ2-1; D possibly corresponds to TRBD2 (6 bases). Germline V gene sequence: CDR1 MNHEY, CDR2 SMNVEV (reference sequence). Trimming pared 3 bases from V and 7 bases from J, leaving 13 bases between. The CDR3 has 14 amino acids. CDR3: CASSFRREYNEQFF. The CDR3 coding sequence is TGTGCCAGCAGTTTCCGTCGGGAGTATAATGAGCAGTTCTTC.

This clone appeared a single time. The chain links TRBV5-1 to TRBJ2-3, with 7 positions matching TRBD1. Trimming at V came to 2 bases and at J to 1 base, leaving 4 bases not matched to a gene. This CDR3 spans 15 amino acids. Germline loops: CDR1 SGHRS, CDR2 YFSETQ. This CDR3 reads CASSLSGQGTDTQYF. The CDR3 region has the DNA TGCGCCAGCAGCTTATCTGGACAGGGCACAGATACGCAGTATTTT.

This clone has more than one count but fewer than ten. Other DNA sequences in this sample translate to the same CDR3. The chain couples TRBV12-3 or TRBV12-4 to TRBJ1-2; a weak D match, TRBD1 (5 bases). Between the trimmed V and J ends, which lost 0 bases and 4 bases, there was a span of 6 bases. The CDR3 contains 13 residues. CDR3 protein: CASSLAGPYGYTF. CDR3 bases: TGTGCCAGCAGTTTAGCGGGACCCTATGGCTACACCTTC.

The chain joins TRBV18 to TRBJ2-3, with D unresolved. Germline V gives CDR1 KGHSH, CDR2 LQKENI. Trimming removed 3 bases at V and 1 base at J, with 11 bases between. This CDR3 is 15 amino acids long. The CDR3 region has the DNA TGTGCCAGCTCACCGAAAGCGACGGGCACAGATACGCAGTATTTT. Residues: CASSPKATGTDTQYF.

The J gene is TRBJ1-1, the V gene TRBV19, with 7 bases fitting TRBD1. The trim removed 6 bases at V and 1 base at J, leaving 5 bases unmatched. CDR3 length: 14 residues. CDR1 LNHDA and CDR2 SQIVND come from the germline V gene (reference sequence). CDR3 nucleotide sequence: TGTGCCAGTAGAGAGGGGACAGCGAACACTGAAGCTTTCTTT. Its protein product is CASREGTANTEAFF.

This clone came up once. The gene calls are TRBV7-9 and TRBJ2-2; D could derive from TRBD1 or TRBD2 (5 bases each). V gave up 4 bases and J gave up 4 bases, with 7 bases separating them. CDR3 length: 13 amino acids. The germline CDR1 and CDR2 sequences are SEHNR and FQNEAQ (reference sequence). DNA for the CDR3: TGTGCCAGCAGCTACGGGGCCACCGGGGAGCTGTTTTTT. Protein: CASSYGATGELFF. The full variable domain, its missing parts supplied by reference TRBV7-9 and TRBJ2-2, is DTGVSQNPRHKITKRGQNVTFRCDPISEHNRLYWYRQTLGQGPEFLTYFQNEAQLEKSRLLSDRFSAERPKGSFSTLEIQRTEQGDSAMYLCASSYGATGELFFGEGSRLTVL.

This clone has more than one count but fewer than ten. The chain carries TRBV29-1 and TRBJ2-2, with 10 bases aligning to TRBD2. CDR3 length equals 17 residues. Looked up from germline, CDR1 is SQVTM and CDR2 is ANQGSEA. The J segment lost 0 bases and the V segment lost 7 bases, leaving 11 bases of the junction unmatched. CDR3: CSAEGLAGDTNTGELFF. As DNA, the CDR3 is TGCAGCGCGGAGGGTCTAGCGGGAGACACGAACACCGGGGAGCTGTTTTTT.

The rearrangement links TRBV18 to TRBJ1-1; TRBD1 might be the D (5 bases). V gave up 6 bases and J gave up 10 bases, with 27 bases separating them. The germline V gene encodes CDR1 KGHSH and CDR2 LQKENI. This CDR3 has 16 residues. CDR3 region: CASSPRVGQATGGAFF. DNA of the CDR3: TGTGCCAGCTCCCCCAGGGTGGGGCAGGCTACTGGGGGAGCTTTCTTT. Combining the CDR3 with reference TRBV18 and TRBJ1-1 gives the whole variable domain NAGVMQNPRHLVRRRGQEARLRCSPMKGHSHVYWYRQLPEEGLKFMVYLQKENIIDESGMPKERFSAEFPKEGPSILRIQQVVRGDSAAYFCASSPRVGQATGGAFFGQGTRLTVV.

This chain links TRBV10-3 with TRBJ2-3; 7 nucleotides match TRBD2. CDR3 length: 16 residues. After removal of 6 bases from V and 2 bases from J, the junction contained 11 bases not matched to a gene. Germline CDR1 ENHRY, CDR2 SYGVKD. CDR3 region: CAISAASGFHTDTQYF. The CDR3 DNA reads as TGTGCCATCAGCGCGGCTAGCGGCTTTCACACAGATACGCAGTATTTT.

The rearrangement uses TRBV30 and TRBJ1-2; no reliable D call. Trimming shortened V by 2 bases and J by 4 bases, and 5 bases separated the two germline ends. The CDR3 length is 11 residues. In germline, CDR1 is GTSNPN, CDR2 SVGIG (reference sequence). The CDR3 DNA is TGTGCCTGGAGTATAGCCTATGGCTACACCTTC. Protein: CAWSIAYGYTF.

The table lists this clone with a few counts. The CDR3 sequence: CASSDKAGTGTDTQYF. For the CDR3, the DNA is TGTGCCAGCAGTGACAAGGCAGGGACCGGCACAGATACGCAGTATTTT. J is TRBJ2-3 and V is TRBV2; D is tentatively TRBD1 or TRBD2 (5 bases each). Germline values: CDR1 SNHLY, CDR2 FYNNEI. Trimming cost V 3 bases and J 1 base, with 14 bases left between them. The CDR3 runs 16 residues.

This sequence joins TRBV5-1 and TRBJ2-5, with 9 bases aligning to TRBD2. The CDR3 sequence is 16 residues long. After removal of 0 bases from V and 1 base from J, the junction contained 4 bases not matched to a gene. Per germline, CDR1 SGHRS and CDR2 YFSETQ. The DNA for the CDR3 is TGCGCCAGCAGCTTGGGGAGCGGGGGGCCCCAAGAGACCCAGTACTTC. Translation: CASSLGSGGPQETQYF.

Only a few counts were recorded for this clone. The V gene is TRBV27, the J gene TRBJ2-2, with TRBD2 matching 10 bases. Trimming took 7 bases from V and 8 from J; bases not matched to a gene: 7. This CDR3 is 14 amino acids long. CDR1 is MNHEY and CDR2 is SMNVEV in the germline V gene (reference sequence). CDR3 sequence: CASTGTSASGELFF. The CDR3 DNA is TGTGCCAGCACCGGGACTAGCGCCTCGGGGGAGCTGTTTTTT.

This chain connects TRBV18 to TRBJ1-2; D gene ambiguous. CDR1 is KGHSH, CDR2 LQKENI, per germline. CDR3 size: 13 residues. The germline V and J ends were trimmed by 3 bases and 5 bases, with 10 bases remaining between them. The CDR3 DNA follows: TGTGCCAGCTCACCCGACGGCCAGTATGGCTACACCTTC. The encoded protein is CASSPDGQYGYTF.

This chain's CDR3 is CASSEAEGTGDEQYF. The CDR3 region has the DNA TGTGCCAGCAGTGAAGCCGAGGGAACAGGGGACGAGCAGTACTTC. The rearrangement joins TRBV6-1 to TRBJ2-7; 7 bases agree with TRBD1. The ends lost 0 bases at V and 5 bases at J; junction bases unmatched: 7. This CDR3 spans 15 amino acids. Germline assignment: CDR1 MNHNS and CDR2 SASEGT.

This clone has more than one count but fewer than ten. The genes are TRBV6-8 and TRBJ2-7, with TRBD1 matching 8 bases. V lost 6 bases to trimming and J lost 3 bases; unmatched junction nucleotides: 13. Germline V CDR1 and CDR2: MNHGY, SAAAGT. CDR3 length: 16 residues. For the CDR3, the DNA is TGTGCCAGCAGGGGGACAGGAGACCCAACCTTCTACGAGCAGTACTTC. As protein: CASRGTGDPTFYEQYF.

The gene calls are TRBV2 and TRBJ1-5; no reliable D call. V dropped 5 bases and J dropped 0 bases, with 8 bases sitting between them. There are 14 residues in the CDR3. Germline V gene sequence: CDR1 SNHLY, CDR2 FYNNEI. The CDR3 loop reads CASSRSDSNQPQHF. CDR3 DNA: TGTGCCAGCAGTCGGTCCGATAGCAATCAGCCCCAGCATTTT.

The gene calls are TRBV13 and TRBJ2-3; 9 bases map to TRBD2. Trimming at V came to 5 bases and at J to 6 bases, leaving 15 bases not matched to a gene. This CDR3 has 17 amino acids. CDR1 and CDR2 (germline): PRHDT, FYEKMQ (reference sequence). The chain's CDR3 is CASSHSRGGAIYDTQYF. As DNA, the CDR3 is TGTGCCAGCAGCCATTCTCGCGGGGGGGCCATTTATGATACGCAGTATTTT.

This chain links TRBV9 with TRBJ1-6, with D uncertain. The CDR3 has 14 residues. Looked up from germline, CDR1 is SGDLS and CDR2 is YYNGEE. V lost 0 bases and J lost 5, with 6 bases in between. DNA for the CDR3: TGTGCCAGCAGCGTAGGGGGTAATAATTCACCCCTCCACTTT. Its protein product is CASSVGGNNSPLHF.

This clone was observed a few times. The chain employs TRBV4-1 and TRBJ1-2, with a tentative D call TRBD1 (5 bases). V gave up 0 bases and J gave up 4 bases, with 15 bases separating them. The CDR3 runs 16 residues. The germline gives CDR1 MGHRA, CDR2 YSYEKL. The CDR3 here is CASSQDQDITLYGYTF. The CDR3 coding sequence is TGCGCCAGCAGCCAAGATCAGGACATCACGCTCTATGGCTACACCTTC.

The rearrangement joins TRBV28 to TRBJ2-5, with 8 nucleotides matching TRBD1. The V and J ends lost 5 bases and 5 bases, in that order; junction bases with no gene match: 4. CDR1 and CDR2 from the germline V gene are MDHEN and SYDVKM. The CDR3 length is 13 residues. Written as DNA, the CDR3 is TGTGCCAGCAGTCGGACAGGGACCGAGACCCAGTACTTC. This codes for CASSRTGTETQYF.

The gene calls are TRBV24-1 and TRBJ1-2; 7 positions agree with TRBD1. V lost 3 bases and J lost 7; bases outside the gene matches: 7. This CDR3 contains 14 residues. Per germline, CDR1 KGHDR and CDR2 SFDVKD. The CDR3: CATSDPQGEVGYTF. DNA for the CDR3: TGTGCCACCAGTGATCCCCAGGGGGAGGTTGGCTACACCTTC.

The chain joins TRBV27 to TRBJ1-2; D perhaps matches TRBD1 (6 bases). The CDR3 runs to 17 residues. V gave up 5 bases and J gave up 3 bases, with 22 bases separating them. Germline loops: CDR1 MNHEY, CDR2 SMNVEV (reference sequence). The CDR3 here is CASSTRTEILSHYGYTF. The CDR3 DNA reads TGTGCCAGCAGTACCCGGACAGAGATCCTTTCTCACTATGGCTACACCTTC.

J is TRBJ2-2 and V is TRBV7-8; a weak D match, TRBD2 (6 bases). In germline, CDR1 is SGHVS, CDR2 FQNEAQ. The CDR3 covers 13 residues. Trimming removed 5 bases at V and 8 bases at J, with 12 bases between. CDR3 loop: CASSPRLVGELFF. The CDR3 DNA reads as TGTGCCAGCAGCCCGCGACTAGTTGGGGAGCTGTTTTTT.

V usage is TRBV3-1 (or the pseudogene TRBV3-2) and J usage is TRBJ1-1; 7 bases line up with TRBD1. This CDR3 is 17 amino acids long. V lost 2 bases and J lost 1; bases outside the gene matches: 10. Germline V CDR1 and CDR2: LGHDT, YNNKEL (reference sequence). The DNA for the CDR3 is TGTGCCAGCAGCCAACCGCCCAGGGACAGCTCGAACACTGAAGCTTTCTTT. It codes for CASSQPPRDSSNTEAFF.

In this sample, this clone is medium-sized. CDR3 in amino acids: CASSPINTGELFF. CDR3 nucleotide sequence: TGTGCCAGCTCACCGATTAACACCGGGGAGCTGTTTTTT. J is TRBJ2-2 and V is TRBV18; no reliable D call. This CDR3 contains 13 residues. Germline CDR1 is KGHSH and CDR2 is LQKENI. V gave up 3 bases and J gave up 2 bases, with 4 bases separating them.